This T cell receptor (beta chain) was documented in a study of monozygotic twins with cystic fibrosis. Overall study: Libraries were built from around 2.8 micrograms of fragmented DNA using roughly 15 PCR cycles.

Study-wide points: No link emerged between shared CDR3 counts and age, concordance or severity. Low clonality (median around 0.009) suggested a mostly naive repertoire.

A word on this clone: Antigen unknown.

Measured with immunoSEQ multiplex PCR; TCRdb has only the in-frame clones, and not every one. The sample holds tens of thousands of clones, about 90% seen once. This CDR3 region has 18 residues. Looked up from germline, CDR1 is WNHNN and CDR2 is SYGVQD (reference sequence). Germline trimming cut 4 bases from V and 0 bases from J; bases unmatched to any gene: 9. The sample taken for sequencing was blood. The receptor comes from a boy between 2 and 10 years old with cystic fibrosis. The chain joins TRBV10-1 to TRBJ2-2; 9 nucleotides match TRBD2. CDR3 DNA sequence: TGCGCCAGCAGTGGGGGACATCTAGCGGGGCCGAACACCGGGGAGCTGTTTTTT. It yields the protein CASSGGHLAGPNTGELFF.